This is a list of T cell receptor beta chains from one sample in a study of regulatory T cells in long-lasting Graves disease. TCRdb recomputed calls from the multiplex PCR reads with MiXCR, one row per CDR3 protein. The data hold about 220,000 distinct CDR3 sequences, with about 16% observed a single time. This specimen was peripheral blood mononuclear cells (PBMCs), taken at new diagnosis, from a patient treated with antithyroid drugs. The receptors stem from a female donor with Graves disease. The CDR3 runs from the conserved cysteine through the conserved F or W. A D gene is named only where the DNA matches it firmly. Not all rows give a size; the values are once, few, many and, for expanded clones, a class.

abundance	j_gene	d_gene	v_gene	CDR3nt	CDR3aa
NA	TRBJ2-7	NA	TRBV7-8	TGTGCCAGCAGCGTCGACAGGACCTACGAGCAGTACTTC	CASSVDRTYEQYF
NA	TRBJ2-4	TRBD1	TRBV6-1	TGTGCCAGCAGTGACAGGGGGCCCAAAAACATTCAGTACTTC	CASSDRGPKNIQYF
many	TRBJ1-1	NA	TRBV18	TGTGCCAGCGCCGCCCAGGCTCGCGACACTGAAGCTTTCTTT	CASAAQARDTEAFF
many	TRBJ2-7	NA	TRBV28	TGTGCCAGCAGTTTCGCCAGCTCCTACGAGCAGTACTTC	CASSFASSYEQYF
many	TRBJ2-5	NA	TRBV2	TGTGCCAGCAGGGGACAACCCCAAGAGACCCAGTACTTC	CASRGQPQETQYF
many	TRBJ2-2	NA	TRBV29-1	TGCAGCGTTTGGGCGGGGACTGGGACCGGGGAGCTGTTTTTT	CSVWAGTGTGELFF
NA	TRBJ2-5	NA	TRBV27	TGTGCCAGCAGTTGGGCCTTCCAAGGACTGCCCGAGGTCCAAGAGACCCAGTACTTC	CASSWAFQGLPEVQETQYF
many	TRBJ2-5	NA	TRBV28	TGTGCCAGCAGCCCCTGGGGGGGGCGGATGGGAGAGACCCAGTACTTC	CASSPWGGRMGETQYF
many	TRBJ2-1	NA	TRBV6-2/TRBV6-3	TGTGCCAGCAGTGATTCTAGGGGCGATGAGCAGTTCTTC	CASSDSRGDEQFF
NA	TRBJ1-1	NA	TRBV6-5	TGTACCAGCAGTTCTACGGGGAACACTGAAGCTTTCTTT	CTSSSTGNTEAFF
NA	TRBJ2-5	TRBD2	TRBV7-8	TGTGCCAGCAGCTTACGCCCCCCTCAGACTAGCGGAGGGGGAGAGACCCAGTACTTC	CASSLRPPQTSGGGETQYF
many	TRBJ1-2	NA	TRBV24-1	TGTGCCACCAGTGATTCCGGGACACACTATGGCTACACCTTC	CATSDSGTHYGYTF
NA	TRBJ2-5	TRBD2	TRBV7-9	TGTGCCAGCAGCTTAGACGTGCTAGCGGGCCCCCAAGAGACCCAGTACTTC	CASSLDVLAGPQETQYF
NA	TRBJ2-7	NA	TRBV7-8	TGTGCCAGCAGCCCTAGGGGAGTTTACGAGCAGTACTTC	CASSPRGVYEQYF
many	TRBJ2-1	NA	TRBV2	TGTGCCAGCAGTGGAATTGAGCAGTTCTTC	CASSGIEQFF
many	TRBJ2-3	TRBD2	TRBV6-1	TGTGCCAGTCAGGGACTAGCGGGACCAGATACGCAGTATTTT	CASQGLAGPDTQYF